This T cell receptor (beta chain) was profiled in a study of shared T cell receptors in the human thymus. The CDR3 spans 15 residues. The J segment lost 5 bases and the V segment lost 3 bases, leaving 10 bases of the junction unmatched. Germline loops: CDR1 SGDLS, CDR2 YYNGEE. Profiling relied on immunoSEQ multiplex PCR, and the TCRdb table lists in-frame clones only, not all of them. The table lists hundreds of thousands of clones, roughly 86% of them singletons. These sequences were also reported in another study, on human thymus T cells. Turning to that study: The people who donated were healthy Finnish babies having corrective surgery for congenital heart defects. Corrective heart surgery yielded the resections from which the thymus tissue came. What appeared biased in thymic and blood repertoires was the usage of V and J genes. Related research described strongly overlapping thymic repertoires in unrelated people.

The chain links TRBV9 to TRBJ1-1; 7 bases align to TRBD1. The TCR sequence derives from a boy younger than two with a congenital heart defect. What was sequenced was thymocytes. CDR3 sequence: CASSARDRDITEAFF. The CDR3 nucleotides are TGTGCCAGCAGCGCGCGAGACAGGGATATAACTGAAGCTTTCTTT.